A selection of T cell receptor beta chains follows, all from one sample in a study of T cell responses to AZD1222 COVID-19 vaccine. Measured with immunoSEQ multiplex PCR; TCRdb has only the in-frame clones, and not every one. The sample comprises 95,000 to 150,000 clones, approximately 85% of which are singletons, and around 4.4% rests with the top ten. The material sequenced was peripheral blood, taken 28 days after the second AZD1222 dose. The receptors derive from an adult who received the AZD1222 COVID-19 vaccine. Both conserved end residues are part of each CDR3. D genes are given only for firm matches. Rows give clone size only sometimes, using once, few, many, or a class for an expanded clone.

j_call: TRBJ2-5; d_call: .; clone_size: .; cdr3_length: 13; v_call: TRBV6-4; cdr3_nt: TGTGCCAGCAGTGAAAGAGTTGGCGAGACCCAGTACTTC; cdr3_aa: CASSERVGETQYF
j_call: TRBJ1-1; d_call: .; clone_size: .; cdr3_length: 13; v_call: TRBV6-6; cdr3_nt: TGTGCCAGCAGTATCCCAGGGGACCCTGAAGCTTTCTTT; cdr3_aa: CASSIPGDPEAFF
j_call: TRBJ2-7; d_call: .; clone_size: .; cdr3_length: 24; v_call: TRBV15; cdr3_nt: TGTGCCACCAGCAGAGATTCGGCACTAGGGGAGATCCTCTCTCTCCCATCGAGCTCCTACGAGCAGTACTTC; cdr3_aa: CATSRDSALGEILSLPSSSYEQYF
j_call: TRBJ1-5; d_call: .; clone_size: .; cdr3_length: 19; v_call: TRBV23-1; cdr3_nt: TGCGCCAGCAGTCAATCCTGGCACAGATACCGATATAGCAATCAGCCCCAGCATTTT; cdr3_aa: CASSQSWHRYRYSNQPQHF
j_call: TRBJ2-1; d_call: TRBD1; clone_size: .; cdr3_length: 15; v_call: TRBV5-5; cdr3_nt: TGTGCCAGCAGCCCTCCTTGGACAGGGTCAAGTGAGCAGTTCTTC; cdr3_aa: CASSPPWTGSSEQFF
j_call: TRBJ1-6; d_call: .; clone_size: .; cdr3_length: 11; v_call: TRBV7-2; cdr3_nt: TGTGCCAGCAGGTTCAATTCACCCCTCCACTTT; cdr3_aa: CASRFNSPLHF
j_call: TRBJ2-1; d_call: .; clone_size: .; cdr3_length: 18; v_call: TRBV20-1; cdr3_nt: TGCAGTGCTAGTGGGGCGCTGTCGCAAAGGATAGGGTACGGTGAGCAGTTCTTC; cdr3_aa: CSASGALSQRIGYGEQFF
j_call: TRBJ2-3; d_call: TRBD2; clone_size: .; cdr3_length: 17; v_call: TRBV29-1; cdr3_nt: TGCAGCGTTGATGAACCCTTACTAGCGGGGGGGGTAGATACGCAGTATTTT; cdr3_aa: CSVDEPLLAGGVDTQYF
j_call: TRBJ2-3; d_call: .; clone_size: .; cdr3_length: 15; v_call: TRBV7-2; cdr3_nt: TGTGCCAGCAGCTTAGTGGGCAGCTACACAGATACGCAGTATTTT; cdr3_aa: CASSLVGSYTDTQYF
j_call: TRBJ2-7; d_call: .; clone_size: .; cdr3_length: 15; v_call: TRBV19; cdr3_nt: TGTGCCAGTAGTATAGGAACGGGACATAGGTACGAGCAGTACTTC; cdr3_aa: CASSIGTGHRYEQYF
j_call: TRBJ2-7; d_call: .; clone_size: .; cdr3_length: 13; v_call: TRBV12-3/TRBV12-4; cdr3_nt: TGTGCCAGCAGTTCAACGAGCTCCTACGAGCAGTACTTC; cdr3_aa: CASSSTSSYEQYF
j_call: TRBJ2-7; d_call: .; clone_size: .; cdr3_length: 12; v_call: TRBV28; cdr3_nt: TGTGCCAGCAGTCCACAGATCTACGAGCAGTACTTC; cdr3_aa: CASSPQIYEQYF
j_call: TRBJ1-2; d_call: TRBD1; clone_size: .; cdr3_length: 13; v_call: TRBV7-8; cdr3_nt: TGTGCCAGCAGCTTAGCGGGGACAGCTGGCTACACCTTC; cdr3_aa: CASSLAGTAGYTF
j_call: TRBJ1-6; d_call: TRBD1; clone_size: .; cdr3_length: 16; v_call: TRBV7-3; cdr3_nt: TGTGCCAGCAGCTTCGGGACAGGGGGAATGGATTCACCCCTCCACTTT; cdr3_aa: CASSFGTGGMDSPLHF
j_call: TRBJ1-6; d_call: .; clone_size: .; cdr3_length: 12; v_call: TRBV6-5; cdr3_nt: TGTGCCAGCAGTTACCGTGGTTCACCCCTCCACTTT; cdr3_aa: CASSYRGSPLHF
j_call: TRBJ1-2; d_call: .; clone_size: .; cdr3_length: 16; v_call: TRBV3-1/TRBV3-2; cdr3_nt: TGTGCCAGCAGCCAAGATGGGTTCGGCACAAACTATGGCTACACCTTC; cdr3_aa: CASSQDGFGTNYGYTF
j_call: TRBJ2-6; d_call: .; clone_size: .; cdr3_length: 17; v_call: TRBV7-7; cdr3_nt: TGTGCCATCGAGGGGGGCCTAACAAACTCTGGGGCCAACGTCCTGACTTTC; cdr3_aa: CAIEGGLTNSGANVLTF
j_call: TRBJ1-2; d_call: TRBD1; clone_size: .; cdr3_length: 11; v_call: TRBV25-1; cdr3_nt: TGTGCCAGCAACGACAGGGATGGCTACACCTTC; cdr3_aa: CASNDRDGYTF
j_call: TRBJ2-5; d_call: .; clone_size: .; cdr3_length: 14; v_call: TRBV19; cdr3_nt: TGTGCCAGTAGTATCGGGCGACAGAAAGAGACCCAGTACTTC; cdr3_aa: CASSIGRQKETQYF
j_call: TRBJ1-3; d_call: TRBD1; clone_size: few; cdr3_length: 21; v_call: TRBV7-8; cdr3_nt: TGTGCCAGCAGCTTAGCGCTGGCAGGGGGCGCAACGGCCAACTCTGGAAACACCATATATTTT; cdr3_aa: CASSLALAGGATANSGNTIYF
j_call: TRBJ2-2; d_call: TRBD1; clone_size: .; cdr3_length: 16; v_call: TRBV19; cdr3_nt: TGTGCCAGTAGTAAAGTCGACAGGGGGCCGGGCGGGGAGCTGTTTTTT; cdr3_aa: CASSKVDRGPGGELFF
j_call: TRBJ2-5; d_call: .; clone_size: .; cdr3_length: 13; v_call: TRBV18; cdr3_nt: TGTGCCAGCTCCCGGGACTTTCAAGAGACCCAGTACTTC; cdr3_aa: CASSRDFQETQYF
j_call: TRBJ1-5; d_call: .; clone_size: .; cdr3_length: 15; v_call: TRBV6-5; cdr3_nt: TGTGCCAGCAGTTACGAACTAAATAGCAATCAGCCCCAGCATTTT; cdr3_aa: CASSYELNSNQPQHF
j_call: TRBJ1-1; d_call: .; clone_size: .; cdr3_length: 13; v_call: TRBV19; cdr3_nt: TGTGCCAGTAGCACATTGACCAGGGGTGAAGCTTTCTTT; cdr3_aa: CASSTLTRGEAFF
j_call: TRBJ2-3; d_call: TRBD1; clone_size: .; cdr3_length: 14; v_call: TRBV11-3; cdr3_nt: TGTGCCAGCAGCTGGACAGGGGGCTCCGATACGCAGTATTTT; cdr3_aa: CASSWTGGSDTQYF
j_call: TRBJ1-5; d_call: TRBD1; clone_size: few; cdr3_length: 14; v_call: TRBV2; cdr3_nt: TGTGCCAGCAGTTGGGACAGCGCAAATCAGCCCCAGCATTTT; cdr3_aa: CASSWDSANQPQHF
j_call: TRBJ1-1; d_call: TRBD1; clone_size: .; cdr3_length: 14; v_call: TRBV10-3; cdr3_nt: TGTGCCATCAGCGCACAGGGGGGGAACACTGAAGCTTTCTTT; cdr3_aa: CAISAQGGNTEAFF
j_call: TRBJ1-6; d_call: TRBD1; clone_size: .; cdr3_length: 15; v_call: TRBV4-1; cdr3_nt: TGCGCCAGCAGCCTCCAACAGGGGGGGAATTCACCCCTCCACTTT; cdr3_aa: CASSLQQGGNSPLHF
j_call: TRBJ2-3; d_call: TRBD2; clone_size: few; cdr3_length: 17; v_call: TRBV7-2; cdr3_nt: TGTGCCAGCAGCCCAAGACTAGCCCTTGCTAGCACAGATACGCAGTATTTT; cdr3_aa: CASSPRLALASTDTQYF